Below are 7 T cell receptor beta chains sequenced from a single sample in a study of cytomegalovirus exposure and HLA in healthy donors. Amplification used 60 Vbeta primers and 13 Jbeta primers. Sequencing used immunoSEQ multiplex PCR; TCRdb keeps in-frame clones, though not all of them. The data hold 140,000 or so clones, with approximately 82% observed a single time. The specimen sequenced was PBMCs. The receptor source for this set is a woman aged 60-75 years in good health and CMV-seropositive.

The chain combines TRBV27 with TRBJ2-7; 12 nucleotides align to TRBD2. The V gene end was trimmed by 6 bases and the J gene end by 4 bases; junction bases not matched to a gene: 4. There are 14 residues in the CDR3. The germline gives CDR1 MNHEY, CDR2 SMNVEV (reference sequence). As DNA, the CDR3 is TGTGCCAGCAGCTCACTAGCGGGAGGATACGAGCAGTACTTC. Amino acid sequence: CASSSLAGGYEQYF.

This clone appeared a single time. The chain combines TRBV7-9 with TRBJ1-1; D ambiguous. CDR3 length: 11 residues. Deletions cut 5 bases from V and 1 base from J, with 2 bases between. The germline V gene encodes CDR1 SEHNR and CDR2 FQNEAQ (reference sequence). The CDR3 region has the DNA TGTGCCAGCAGCCGGAACACTGAAGCTTTCTTT. It codes for CASSRNTEAFF.

This clone was picked up one time. J is TRBJ2-7 and V is TRBV27; TRBD1 might be the D (5 bases). V lost 4 bases to trimming and J lost 5 bases, with 15 bases between them. Germline V gives CDR1 MNHEY, CDR2 SMNVEV (reference sequence). This CDR3 has 14 amino acids. The chain's CDR3 is CASSSLGAQNEQYF. CDR3 DNA sequence: TGTGCCAGCAGTTCCCTTGGGGCCCAAAACGAGCAGTACTTC.

Remarks on this clone: The missing conserved phenylalanine or tryptophan at the end of this CDR3 makes a read error likely. J is TRBJ1-5 and V is TRBV2; 9 bases map to TRBD1. The length of the CDR3 is 19 residues. The ends lost 5 bases at V and 2 bases at J; junction bases unmatched: 16. Germline lookup yields CDR1 SNHLY and CDR2 FYNNEI. DNA of the CDR3: TGTGCCAGCAGTCTTCACGGGACAGGGCAAAACTCTGGCAATCAGCCCCAGCATGTT. Protein sequence: CASSLHGTGQNSGNQPQHV.

The rearrangement links TRBV2 to TRBJ1-2; D is ambiguous. Germline V lookup: CDR1 SNHLY, CDR2 FYNNEI. CDR3 length: 13 amino acids. V lost 9 bases to trimming and J lost 8 bases, with 19 bases between them. The CDR3 sequence is CASVRTAPGGYTF. CDR3 DNA: TGTGCCAGTGTACGGACGGCCCCGGGGGGCTACACCTTC.

J is TRBJ2-3 and V is TRBV5-1; 8 bases line up with TRBD2. This CDR3 spans 15 amino acids. CDR1 is SGHRS, CDR2 YFSETQ, per germline. The trim removed 6 bases at V and 1 base at J, leaving 7 bases unmatched. CDR3 sequence: CASKLAERGTDTQYF. In DNA form, the CDR3 reads TGCGCCAGCAAACTAGCGGAGAGGGGCACAGATACGCAGTATTTT.

The genes are TRBV19 and TRBJ1-5; 8 bases agree with TRBD1. The V gene's germline CDR1 is LNHDA and CDR2 SQIVND (reference sequence). The CDR3 extends over 15 amino acids. V lost 6 bases, J lost 2 bases, and 6 bases stayed unmatched. The CDR3 DNA reads as TGTGCCAGTAGCCGAGGGACAGGCCGCAATCAGCCCCAGCATTTT. This encodes CASSRGTGRNQPQHF.